These 23 T cell receptor beta chains came from one sample sequenced in a study of blood T cells in healthy people across ages. Using a J-beta primer mix together with a sample-barcoded 5' primer, a second PCR was run for roughly 6 to 12 cycles. One entry per CDR3 protein, called by TCRdb with MiXCR from the 5' RACE reads. This table holds approximately 1.5 million distinct CDR3 sequences, about 35% found once. The specimen was blood. All receptors derive from a woman in her thirties in good health.

A few counts support this clonotype. V and J are TRBV5-1 and TRBJ2-5; D perhaps matches TRBD2 (5 bases). V shed 3 bases and J shed 2 bases, with 17 bases lying between them. CDR3 length: 16 residues. Germline V lookup: CDR1 SGHRS, CDR2 YFSETQ. The DNA for the CDR3 is TGCGCCAGCAGCTCGACCCCTTCTGGAGGTCAAGAGACCCAGTACTTC. Translating gives CASSSTPSGGQETQYF.

The table lists this clonotype with many counts. The V and J genes are TRBV7-2 and TRBJ2-1, with D unclear. The CDR3 sequence is 13 residues long. Germline CDR1 SGHTA, CDR2 FQGNSA. The germline V and J ends were trimmed by 4 bases and 4 bases, with 8 bases remaining between them. CDR3 residues: CASSSRAYNEQFF. The CDR3 DNA is TGTGCCAGCAGCTCCCGGGCTTACAATGAGCAGTTCTTC.

The V call is TRBV29-1, the J call TRBJ1-1, with 7 bases lining up with TRBD1. The CDR3 contains 14 residues. V was pared by 4 bases and J by 1 base, with 6 bases of the junction left unmatched. Per germline, CDR1 SQVTM and CDR2 ANQGSEA. This CDR3 is CSVGRDSRNTEAFF. The DNA for the CDR3 is TGCAGCGTTGGTAGGGACAGCCGGAACACTGAAGCTTTCTTT.

This clonotype was detected a few times. In DNA, the CDR3 is TGTGCCAGCAAGGGACAGGGAGCAAATGAGCAGTTCTTC. Protein product: CASKGQGANEQFF. The V gene is TRBV2, the J gene TRBJ2-1, with 9 bases identical to TRBD1. Per the germline V gene, CDR1 is SNHLY and CDR2 is FYNNEI. There are 13 residues in the CDR3. The ends lost 7 bases at V and 7 bases at J; junction bases unmatched: 5.

This clonotype was observed a handful of times. This chain connects TRBV7-6 to TRBJ2-3; D is undetermined. CDR3 length: 14 residues. Looked up from germline, CDR1 is SGHVS and CDR2 is FNYEAQ. Trimming removed 1 base at V and 6 bases at J, with 11 bases between. CDR3 protein: CASSLVLAGDTQYF. As DNA, the CDR3 is TGTGCCAGCAGCTTAGTCTTAGCCGGGGATACGCAGTATTTT. Full variable domain (missing parts from reference TRBV7-6 and TRBJ2-3): GAGVSQSPRYKVTKRGQDVALRCDPISGHVSLYWYRQALGQGPEFLTYFNYEAQQDKSGLPNDRFSAERPEGSISTLTIQRTEQRDSAMYRCASSLVLAGDTQYFGPGTRLTVL.

The genes are TRBV27 and TRBJ1-5; D ambiguous. V was clipped by 4 bases and J by 7 bases, with 11 bases between them. CDR1 is MNHEY, CDR2 SMNVEV, per germline (reference sequence). This CDR3 comprises 13 residues. CDR3 bases: TGTGCCAGCAGTTCCCGGGCAGAACAGCCCCAGCATTTT. It yields the protein CASSSRAEQPQHF.

This clonotype showed up just a few times. V usage is TRBV29-1 and J usage is TRBJ1-1; the match to TRBD1 covers 8 bases. Trimming cost V 7 bases and J 3 bases; bases outside gene matches: 7. CDR1 is SQVTM, CDR2 ANQGSEA, per germline. The CDR3 totals 13 residues. The CDR3 bases are TGCAGCGGGAGCAGGGGGCGCGACACTGAAGCTTTCTTT. Its translation: CSGSRGRDTEAFF.

This clonotype was seen only a few times. This chain uses TRBV25-1 with TRBJ2-7, with 9 bases matching TRBD1. This CDR3 comprises 15 residues. From germline, CDR1 is MGHDK and CDR2 SYGVNS. The trim removed 4 bases at V and 3 bases at J, leaving 7 bases unmatched. The CDR3 DNA is TGTGCCAGCAGTGGGGACAGGGTCTGGCGCTACGAGCAGTACTTC. Protein: CASSGDRVWRYEQYF.

This clonotype was recorded a few times. The J gene is TRBJ2-5, the V gene TRBV5-1; D perhaps matches TRBD2 (6 bases). In germline, CDR1 is SGHRS, CDR2 YFSETQ. This CDR3 comprises 14 residues. V lost 4 bases, J lost 11 bases, and 21 bases lay in between. The CDR3 spells CASSIRTLGREQYF. CDR3 DNA: TGCGCCAGCAGCATTCGGACCCTCGGGAGAGAGCAGTACTTC.

Comment on this clonotype: This may be a read error: a much more frequent sequence differs by one nucleotide. The V and J genes are TRBV29-1 and TRBJ2-3; the D gene is possibly TRBD2 (5 bases). The germline gives CDR1 SQVTM, CDR2 ANQGSEA. Deletions cut 6 bases from V and 2 bases from J, with 15 bases between. The CDR3 totals 14 residues. CDR3 DNA: TGCAGCGTGGTAGCGAGAGGGAACACAGATACGCAGTATTTT. This encodes CSVVARGNTDTQYF.

This clonotype was picked up a small number of times. The rearrangement links TRBV6-2 or TRBV6-3 to TRBJ1-1, with D possibly being TRBD1 (5 bases). Trimming removed 8 bases at V and 1 base at J, with 8 bases between. The CDR3 runs 12 residues. The germline V gene has CDR1 MNHEY and CDR2 SVGEGT. The CDR3: CASGDPNTEAFF. The CDR3 region has the DNA TGTGCCAGCGGGGACCCGAACACTGAAGCTTTCTTT.

The rearrangement joins TRBV30 to TRBJ2-5; D unresolved. With 5 bases removed from V and 5 bases from J, the gap between germline ends came to 12 bases. This CDR3 has 12 residues. Looked up from germline, CDR1 is GTSNPN and CDR2 is SVGIG (reference sequence). The CDR3 is CAWASGRETQYF. DNA for the CDR3: TGTGCCTGGGCTAGTGGTAGGGAGACCCAGTACTTC.

The CDR3 region is CASSTQVGTDGYTF. CDR3 DNA sequence: TGTGCCAGCAGCACCCAAGTGGGCACCGATGGCTACACCTTC. V and J are TRBV16 and TRBJ1-2; no definite D call. Germline V gene data show CDR1 as KGHSY and CDR2 as FQNENV. The CDR3 has 14 residues. With 5 bases removed from V and 6 bases from J, the gap between germline ends came to 16 bases.

Comment on this clonotype: This may stem from a read error, because a much larger clone lies one nucleotide away. The chain is built from TRBV4-1 and TRBJ2-7; a possible D gene is TRBD1 (6 bases). Germline values: CDR1 MGHRA, CDR2 YSYEKL. The length of the CDR3 is 14 residues. In nucleotides, the CDR3 is TGCGCCAGCAGCCAAGACTGGGGGCCCTACAAGCAGTACTTC. Protein sequence: CASSQDWGPYKQYF.

As for this clonotype: In this CDR3 the conserved last residue, phenylalanine or tryptophan, is missing, so a read error is likely. The chain recombines TRBV6-2 or TRBV6-3 with TRBJ2-1; TRBD2 matches 9 bases. The CDR3 spans 16 residues. With V trimmed by 5 bases and J by 3 bases, 8 bases remained unmatched. The germline V gene encodes CDR1 MNHEY and CDR2 SVGEGT. In DNA, the CDR3 is TGTGCCAGCAGTAATCCCGGGACTAGCATCTACAATGAGCAGTTCTTA. It yields the protein CASSNPGTSIYNEQFL.

The chain couples TRBV7-9 to TRBJ2-2; D ambiguous. Trimming took 0 bases from V and 6 from J, leaving 11 bases between them. There are 15 residues in the CDR3. Germline values: CDR1 SEHNR, CDR2 FQNEAQ (reference sequence). The CDR3, as DNA: TGTGCCAGCAGCTTAGCTCCTACCCTGTCCGGGGAGCTGTTTTTT. Protein product: CASSLAPTLSGELFF.

The chain couples TRBV5-1 to TRBJ2-2; TRBD1 agrees at 9 bases. The CDR3 has 14 residues. The ends lost 4 bases at V and 6 bases at J; junction bases unmatched: 4. Germline-derived CDR1 and CDR2 are SGHRS and YFSETQ. Written as DNA, the CDR3 is TGCGCCAGCAGCACGGGACAGGGTTCCGGGGAGCTGTTTTTT. Amino acids: CASSTGQGSGELFF. The full variable domain, completed using reference TRBV5-1 and TRBJ2-2, is KAGVTQTPRYLIKTRGQQVTLSCSPISGHRSVSWYQQTPGQGLQFLFEYFSETQRNKGNFPGRFSGRQFSNSRSEMNVSTLELGDSALYLCASSTGQGSGELFFGEGSRLTVL.

The genes are TRBV3-1 and TRBJ2-7; the D call may be TRBD1 or TRBD2 (5 bases each). CDR3 length equals 15 residues. CDR1 LGHDT and CDR2 YNNKEL come from the germline V gene (reference sequence). The ends were cut back, 0 bases at V and 3 bases at J, with 12 bases in the middle. The CDR3 coding sequence is TGTGCCAGCAGCCAAGATCGGGGCAGATACTACGAGCAGTACTTC. It translates to CASSQDRGRYYEQYF.

The genes are TRBV7-2 and TRBJ1-3; perhaps TRBD1 as D (5 bases). Trimming shortened V by 7 bases and J by 4 bases, and 14 bases separated the two germline ends. Looked up from germline, CDR1 is SGHTA and CDR2 is FQGNSA. The CDR3 sequence is 14 residues long. CDR3 sequence (DNA): TGTGCCAGCACCCAAACCCGGGGCGGAAACACCATATATTTT. Residues: CASTQTRGGNTIYF.

This rearrangement joins TRBV29-1 to TRBJ1-1; TRBD1 is a possible D gene (6 bases). Trimming shortened V by 5 bases and J by 0 bases, and 10 bases separated the two germline ends. The CDR3 has 13 residues. Per germline, CDR1 SQVTM and CDR2 ANQGSEA. CDR3 sequence: CSVYRVVNTEAFF. As DNA, the CDR3 is TGCAGCGTTTACAGGGTGGTGAACACTGAAGCTTTCTTT. The variable domain in full, completed from reference TRBV29-1 and TRBJ1-1, reads SAVISQKPSRDICQRGTSLTIQCQVDSQVTMMFWYRQQPGQSLTLIATANQGSEATYESGFVIDKFPISRPNLTFSTLTVSNMSPEDSSIYLCSVYRVVNTEAFFGQGTRLTVV.

With respect to this clonotype: One end of the junction varies from germline; a read error may be responsible. V usage is TRBV12-5 and J usage is TRBJ2-3, with TRBD1 matching 7 bases. Germline loops: CDR1 LGHNT, CDR2 FRNRAP. The CDR3 sequence is 16 residues long. The CDR3 DNA follows: TGTGCTGGTGGTTTGGGTATAACCGGGACAGCAGATACGCAGTATTTT. Encoded protein: CAGGLGITGTADTQYF.

Many counts were recorded for this clonotype. The V call is TRBV20-1, the J call TRBJ2-7; 7 bases agree with TRBD2. Germline CDR1 is DFQATT and CDR2 is SNEGSKA (reference sequence). Trimming at V came to 0 bases and at J to 2 bases, leaving 7 bases not matched to a gene. The CDR3 loop spans 15 amino acids. This chain's CDR3 is CSARDRGSTTYEQYF. For the CDR3, the DNA is TGCAGTGCTAGAGATCGCGGGAGCACAACCTACGAGCAGTACTTC.

This rearrangement joins TRBV28 to TRBJ2-5; D may be TRBD1 (6 bases). There are 15 residues in the CDR3. V lost 6 bases and J lost 5, with 19 bases in between. Germline-derived CDR1 and CDR2 are MDHEN and SYDVKM. CDR3 loop: CASSRLEQGEETQYF. The CDR3 nucleotides are TGTGCCAGCAGCCGCCTCGAACAGGGTGAGGAGACCCAGTACTTC.